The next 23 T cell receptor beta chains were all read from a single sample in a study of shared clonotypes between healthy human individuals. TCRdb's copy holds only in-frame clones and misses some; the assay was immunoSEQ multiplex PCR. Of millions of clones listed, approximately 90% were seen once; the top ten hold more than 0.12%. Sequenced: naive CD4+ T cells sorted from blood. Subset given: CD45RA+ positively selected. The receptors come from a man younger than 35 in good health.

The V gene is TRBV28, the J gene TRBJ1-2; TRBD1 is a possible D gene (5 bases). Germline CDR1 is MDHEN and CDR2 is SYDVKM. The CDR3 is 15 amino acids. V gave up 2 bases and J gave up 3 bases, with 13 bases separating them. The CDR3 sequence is CASSLAGGVDYGYTF. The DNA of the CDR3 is TGTGCCAGCAGTTTAGCGGGGGGGGTTGACTATGGCTACACCTTC.

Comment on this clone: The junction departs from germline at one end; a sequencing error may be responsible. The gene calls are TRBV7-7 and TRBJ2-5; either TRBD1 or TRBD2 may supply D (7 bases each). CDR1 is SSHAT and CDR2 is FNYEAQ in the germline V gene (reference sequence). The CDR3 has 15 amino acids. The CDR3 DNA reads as TGTGCTAGCAGCTTAGGGAGGGGGCGAGGAGAGACCCAGTACTTC. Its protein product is CASSLGRGRGETQYF.

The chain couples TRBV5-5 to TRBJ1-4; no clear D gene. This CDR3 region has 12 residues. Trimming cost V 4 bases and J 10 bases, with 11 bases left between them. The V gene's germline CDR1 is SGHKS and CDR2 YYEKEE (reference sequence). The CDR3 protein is CASSLDRGKLFF. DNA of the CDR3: TGTGCCAGCAGCCTGGACCGTGGAAAACTGTTTTTT.

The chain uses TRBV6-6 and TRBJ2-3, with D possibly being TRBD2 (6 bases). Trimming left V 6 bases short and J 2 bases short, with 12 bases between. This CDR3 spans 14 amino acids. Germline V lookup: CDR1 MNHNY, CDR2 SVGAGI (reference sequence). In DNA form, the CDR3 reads TGTGCCAGCAGCTTGGGGACTTACACAGATACGCAGTATTTT. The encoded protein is CASSLGTYTDTQYF.

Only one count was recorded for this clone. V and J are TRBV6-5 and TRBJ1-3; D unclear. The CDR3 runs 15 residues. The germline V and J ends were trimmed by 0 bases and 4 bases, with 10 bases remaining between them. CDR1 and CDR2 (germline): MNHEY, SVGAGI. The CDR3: CASSYSRNLGNTIYF. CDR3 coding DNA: TGTGCCAGCAGTTACTCCCGGAATCTGGGAAACACCATATATTTT.

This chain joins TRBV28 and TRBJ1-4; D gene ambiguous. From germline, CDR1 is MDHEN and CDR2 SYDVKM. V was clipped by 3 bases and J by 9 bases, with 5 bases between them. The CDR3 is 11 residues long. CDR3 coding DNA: TGTGCCAGCAGTTTCCGTCAAAAACTGTTTTTT. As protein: CASSFRQKLFF.

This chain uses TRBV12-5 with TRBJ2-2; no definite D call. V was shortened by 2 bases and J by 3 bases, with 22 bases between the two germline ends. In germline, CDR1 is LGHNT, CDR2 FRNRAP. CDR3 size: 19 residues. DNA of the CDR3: TGTGCTAGTGGTTTGACCCAAAAGCATGGGGTGGCGGACACCGGGGAGCTGTTTTTT. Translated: CASGLTQKHGVADTGELFF.

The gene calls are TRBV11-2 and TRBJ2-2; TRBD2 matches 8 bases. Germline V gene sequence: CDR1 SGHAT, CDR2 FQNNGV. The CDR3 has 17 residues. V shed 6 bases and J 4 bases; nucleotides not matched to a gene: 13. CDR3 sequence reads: CASRAPGRLASTGELFF. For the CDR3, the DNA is TGTGCCAGCAGGGCTCCCGGGAGACTAGCGAGCACCGGGGAGCTGTTTTTT.

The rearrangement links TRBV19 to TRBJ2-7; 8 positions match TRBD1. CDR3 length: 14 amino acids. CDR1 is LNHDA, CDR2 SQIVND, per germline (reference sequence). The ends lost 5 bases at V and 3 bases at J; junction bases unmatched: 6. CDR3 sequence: CASSSGTGRYEQYF. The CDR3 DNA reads TGTGCCAGTAGTTCCGGGACAGGCCGCTACGAGCAGTACTTC.

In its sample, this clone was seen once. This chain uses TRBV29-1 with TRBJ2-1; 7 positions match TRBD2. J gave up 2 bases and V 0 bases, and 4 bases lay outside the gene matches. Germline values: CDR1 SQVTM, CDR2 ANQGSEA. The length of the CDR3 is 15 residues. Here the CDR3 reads CSVEEVGRPYNEQFF. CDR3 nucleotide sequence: TGCAGCGTTGAAGAGGTCGGGAGGCCCTACAATGAGCAGTTCTTC.

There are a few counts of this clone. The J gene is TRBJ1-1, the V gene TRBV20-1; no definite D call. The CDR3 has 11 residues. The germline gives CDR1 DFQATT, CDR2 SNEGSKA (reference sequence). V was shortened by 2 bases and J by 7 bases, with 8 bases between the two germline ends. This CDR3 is CSARIANEAFF. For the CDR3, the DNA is TGCAGTGCTAGAATAGCGAATGAAGCTTTCTTT.

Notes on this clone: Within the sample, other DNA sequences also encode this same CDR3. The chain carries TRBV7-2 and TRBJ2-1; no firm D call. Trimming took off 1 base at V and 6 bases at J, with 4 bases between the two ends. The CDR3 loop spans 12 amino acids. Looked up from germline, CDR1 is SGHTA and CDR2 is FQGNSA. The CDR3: CASSLDFNEQFF. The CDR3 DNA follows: TGTGCCAGCAGCTTAGATTTCAATGAGCAGTTCTTC.

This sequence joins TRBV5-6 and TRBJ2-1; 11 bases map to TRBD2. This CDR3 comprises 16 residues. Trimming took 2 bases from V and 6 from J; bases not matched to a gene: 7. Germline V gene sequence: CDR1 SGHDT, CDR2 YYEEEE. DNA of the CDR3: TGTGCCAGCAGCTTAATGGGGACTAGCGGAATCAATGAGCAGTTCTTC. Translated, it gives CASSLMGTSGINEQFF.

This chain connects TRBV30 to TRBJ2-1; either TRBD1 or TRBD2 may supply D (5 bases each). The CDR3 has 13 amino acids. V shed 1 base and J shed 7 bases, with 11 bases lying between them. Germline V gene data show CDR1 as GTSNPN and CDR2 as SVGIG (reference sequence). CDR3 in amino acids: CAWSAPGRNEQFF. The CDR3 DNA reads TGTGCCTGGAGTGCTCCGGGACGTAATGAGCAGTTCTTC.

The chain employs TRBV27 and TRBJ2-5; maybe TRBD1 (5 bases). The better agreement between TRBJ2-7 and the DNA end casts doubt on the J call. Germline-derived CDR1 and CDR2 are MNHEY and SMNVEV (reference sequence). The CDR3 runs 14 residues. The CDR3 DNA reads TGTGCCAGCAGTTTCTTGGGGCAGGACTACGAGCAGTACTTC. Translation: CASSFLGQDYEQYF.

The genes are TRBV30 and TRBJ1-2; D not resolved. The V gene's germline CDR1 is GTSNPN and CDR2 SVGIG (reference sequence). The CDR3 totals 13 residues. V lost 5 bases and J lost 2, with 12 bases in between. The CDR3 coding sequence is TGTGCCTGGGCCCGGGAATACAACTATGGCTACACCTTC. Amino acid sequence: CAWAREYNYGYTF.

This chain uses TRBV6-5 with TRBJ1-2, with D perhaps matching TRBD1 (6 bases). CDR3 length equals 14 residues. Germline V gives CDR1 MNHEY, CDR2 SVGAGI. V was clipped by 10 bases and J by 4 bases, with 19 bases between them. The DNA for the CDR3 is TGTGCCACCTCCTGGGGCGGGGGCCTCTATGGCTACACCTTC. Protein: CATSWGGGLYGYTF.

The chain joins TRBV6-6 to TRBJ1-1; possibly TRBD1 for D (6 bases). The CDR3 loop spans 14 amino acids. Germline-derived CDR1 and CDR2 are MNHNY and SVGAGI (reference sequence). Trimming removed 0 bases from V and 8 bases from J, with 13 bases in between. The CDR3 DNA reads TGTGCCAGCAGTTACTCCGGGGGCGATCGGGAAGCTTTCTTT. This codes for CASSYSGGDREAFF.

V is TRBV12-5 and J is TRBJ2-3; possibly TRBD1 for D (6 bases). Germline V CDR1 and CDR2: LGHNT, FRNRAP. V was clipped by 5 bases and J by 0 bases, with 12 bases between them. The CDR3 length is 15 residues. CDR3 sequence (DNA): TGTGCTAGTGGTCCCGACAGGCCTAGCACAGATACGCAGTATTTT. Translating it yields CASGPDRPSTDTQYF.

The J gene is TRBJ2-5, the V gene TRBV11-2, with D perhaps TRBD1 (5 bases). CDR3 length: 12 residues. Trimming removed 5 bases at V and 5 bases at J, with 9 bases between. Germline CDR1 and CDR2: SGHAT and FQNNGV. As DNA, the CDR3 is TGTGCCAGCAGCATTAGGGGCGAGACCCAGTACTTC. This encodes CASSIRGETQYF.

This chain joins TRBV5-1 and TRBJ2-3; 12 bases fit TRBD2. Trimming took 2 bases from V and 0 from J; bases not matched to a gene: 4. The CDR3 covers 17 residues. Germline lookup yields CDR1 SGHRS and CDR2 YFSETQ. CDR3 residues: CASSFGTSGPSTDTQYF. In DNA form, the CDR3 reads TGCGCCAGCAGCTTCGGGACTAGCGGGCCGAGCACAGATACGCAGTATTTT.

The CDR3 loop reads CASSVGRPSILGSGANVLTF. The DNA of the CDR3 is TGTGCCAGCAGCGTAGGGCGACCCTCTATATTGGGTTCTGGGGCCAACGTCCTGACTTTC. The gene calls are TRBV2 and TRBJ2-6; no reliable D call. The CDR3 length is 20 residues. Germline assignment: CDR1 SNHLY and CDR2 FYNNEI. V shed 6 bases and J shed 1 base, with 25 bases lying between them. The variable domain in full, with the rest retrieved from reference TRBV2 and TRBJ2-6, is EPEVTQTPSHQVTQMGQEVILRCVPISNHLYFYWYRQILGQKVEFLVSFYNNEISEKSEIFDDQFSVERPDGSNFTLKIRSTKLEDSAMYFCASSVGRPSILGSGANVLTFGAGSRLTVL.

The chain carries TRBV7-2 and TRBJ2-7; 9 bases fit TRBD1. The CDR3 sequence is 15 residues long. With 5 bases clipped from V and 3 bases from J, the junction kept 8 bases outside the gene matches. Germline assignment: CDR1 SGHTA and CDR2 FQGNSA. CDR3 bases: TGTGCCAGCAGCAGGACAGGGACAGGGATCTACGAGCAGTACTTC. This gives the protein CASSRTGTGIYEQYF.